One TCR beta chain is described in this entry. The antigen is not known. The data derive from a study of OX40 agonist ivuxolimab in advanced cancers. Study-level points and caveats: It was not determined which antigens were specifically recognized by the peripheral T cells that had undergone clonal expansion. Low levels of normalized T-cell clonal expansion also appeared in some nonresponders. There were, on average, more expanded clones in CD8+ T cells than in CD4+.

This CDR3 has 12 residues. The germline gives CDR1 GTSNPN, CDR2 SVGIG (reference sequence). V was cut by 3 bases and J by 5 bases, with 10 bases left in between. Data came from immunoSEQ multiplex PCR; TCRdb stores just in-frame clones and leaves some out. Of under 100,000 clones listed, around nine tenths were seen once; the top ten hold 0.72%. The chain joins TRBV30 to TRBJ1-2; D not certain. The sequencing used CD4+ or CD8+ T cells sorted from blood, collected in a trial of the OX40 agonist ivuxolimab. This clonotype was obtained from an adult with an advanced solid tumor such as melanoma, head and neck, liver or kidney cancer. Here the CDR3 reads CAWRGPGYGYTF. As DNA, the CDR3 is TGTGCCTGGAGAGGTCCGGGTTATGGCTACACCTTC.